The clone carrying this T cell receptor (beta chain) has at least ten counts. The antigen is not known. The sample comes from a study of T-cell reconstitution after alpha-beta-depleted transplantation in children. Findings of the study overall: Fresh T-cell production supplied most of the T-cell counts and diversity seen one year after transplant. Expanded graft clones numbering several hundred reportedly gave rise to alpha-beta T cells about two months after transplant. Some patients owed their high day-60 TCRbeta diversity to surviving recipient T cells and thymic progenitors.

Preparation of the TCRbeta library was carried out with unique molecular identifiers. Via MiXCR, TCRdb re-called the PCR reads, giving one row per CDR3 protein. The repertoire holds about 200,000 distinct CDR3 sequences, with about 6% as singletons. Source: PBMCs, taken before TCRalphabeta/CD19-depleted stem cell transplant. This receptor was obtained from a girl younger than two with combined immunodeficiency, due to receive a stem cell transplant.

The CDR3 DNA reads TGTGCCAGCAGCCCATTACTAGCGGGGGGGCGGAACAATGAGCAGTTCTTC. This encodes CASSPLLAGGRNNEQFF. The chain combines TRBV13 with TRBJ2-1; TRBD2 matches 13 bases. The J segment lost 5 bases and the V segment lost 5 bases, leaving 9 bases of the junction unmatched. Germline CDR1 is PRHDT and CDR2 is FYEKMQ (reference sequence). The CDR3 contains 17 residues.